The next 10 T cell receptor beta chains were all read from a single sample in a study of T cell responses to AZD1222 COVID-19 vaccine. Profiled with immunoSEQ multiplex PCR; TCRdb holds only in-frame clones, not every one. The sample yields about 120,000 clones, 70% to 90% seen once. The starting material was peripheral blood, obtained on day 0 of AZD1222 vaccination. The source of these receptors is an adult in good health.

The V and J genes are TRBV30 and TRBJ1-4; D gene uncertain. Trimming shortened V by 7 bases and J by 8 bases, and 11 bases separated the two germline ends. This CDR3 has 11 amino acids. The germline V gene has CDR1 GTSNPN and CDR2 SVGIG (reference sequence). CDR3 nucleotide sequence: TGTGCCTCCGGATTAGGGGAAAAACTGTTTTTT. It encodes CASGLGEKLFF.

The chain employs TRBV10-2 and TRBJ1-2; 7 nucleotides agree with TRBD1. Per germline, CDR1 WSHSY and CDR2 SAAADI. CDR3 length equals 14 residues. V trimming: 6 bases; J trimming: 4 bases; junction bases outside the gene matches: 8. CDR3 residues: CASSLQGITYGYTF. CDR3 nucleotide sequence: TGCGCCAGCAGCTTACAGGGGATTACCTATGGCTACACCTTC.

The chain is built from TRBV28 and TRBJ2-2; maybe TRBD1 (5 bases). The V gene lost 6 bases and the J gene lost 2 bases, with 16 bases spanning the gap. This CDR3 region has 16 residues. Germline V CDR1 and CDR2: MDHEN, SYDVKM. CDR3 residues: CASSPTATLNTGELFF. The CDR3 nucleotides read TGTGCCAGCAGCCCGACAGCTACTCTCAACACCGGGGAGCTGTTTTTT.

The chain couples TRBV15 to TRBJ1-5; perhaps TRBD1 as D (6 bases). Trimming left V 2 bases short and J 3 bases short, with 11 bases between. In germline, CDR1 is LNHNV, CDR2 YYDKDF (reference sequence). The CDR3 runs to 15 residues. As DNA, the CDR3 is TGTGCCACCAGCAGACAGGACAGCTTCAATCAGCCCCAGCATTTT. Its translation: CATSRQDSFNQPQHF.

This chain links TRBV7-9 with TRBJ2-7; unclear D gene. From germline, CDR1 is SEHNR and CDR2 FQNEAQ (reference sequence). This CDR3 comprises 14 residues. V gave up 7 bases and J gave up 3 bases, with 16 bases separating them. CDR3 amino acids: CASTKGSTNYEQYF. The CDR3 nucleotides are TGTGCCAGCACCAAAGGAAGCACCAACTACGAGCAGTACTTC.

The gene calls are TRBV6-2 or TRBV6-3 and TRBJ1-2; TRBD1 agrees at 9 bases. The CDR3 totals 13 residues. Germline CDR1 is MNHEY and CDR2 is SVGEGT. J lost 7 bases, V lost 5 bases, and 5 bases had no gene match. The CDR3 DNA follows: TGTGCCAGCAGTCGAACAGGGGGCGGTGGCTACACCTTC. The encoded protein is CASSRTGGGGYTF.

The chain uses TRBV7-6 and TRBJ2-1; 12 bases agree with TRBD2. Per germline, CDR1 SGHVS and CDR2 FNYEAQ. There are 14 residues in the CDR3. V dropped 5 bases and J dropped 10; count of bases not matched to a gene: 6. The CDR3 here is CASSASTSGGEQFF. The CDR3 coding sequence is TGTGCCAGCAGCGCGTCGACTAGCGGGGGAGAGCAGTTCTTC.

The chain joins TRBV9 to TRBJ2-1; 7 positions agree with TRBD1. The V segment lost 1 base and the J segment 4 bases; nucleotides outside the gene matches: 8. This CDR3 is built from 16 residues. The germline CDR1 and CDR2 sequences are SGDLS and YYNGEE. This CDR3 is CASSVFRDRVYNEQFF. In nucleotides, the CDR3 is TGTGCCAGCAGCGTATTTCGGGACAGAGTATACAATGAGCAGTTCTTC.

This sequence joins TRBV5-1 and TRBJ2-1; D may correspond to TRBD1 or TRBD2 (6 bases each). CDR3 length equals 15 residues. Germline loops: CDR1 SGHRS, CDR2 YFSETQ. Between the trimmed V and J ends, which lost 3 bases and 4 bases, there was a span of 14 bases. The CDR3 loop reads CASSWRGEWYNEQFF. DNA for the CDR3: TGCGCCAGCAGCTGGAGGGGGGAGTGGTACAATGAGCAGTTCTTC.

The chain employs TRBV9 and TRBJ1-6; the D gene is possibly TRBD1 (6 bases). Germline CDR1 is SGDLS and CDR2 is YYNGEE. CDR3 length: 14 amino acids. Trimming removed 3 bases from V and 7 bases from J, with 11 bases in between. The CDR3 loop reads CASSAGQPNSPLHF. The CDR3, as DNA: TGTGCCAGCAGCGCCGGACAGCCCAATTCACCCCTCCACTTT.